This TCR beta chain was profiled in a study of response to subunit inactivated influenza vaccine. General study results and limits: The authors suggested that every seasonal influenza vaccination recruits few new T cells.

CDR3 length equals 18 residues. V was pared by 3 bases and J by 3 bases, with 10 bases of the junction left unmatched. Germline-derived CDR1 and CDR2 are SGHVS and FQNEAQ. Each CDR3 protein gets one entry after TCRdb re-called the RT-PCR reads with MiXCR. This sample has about 800,000 distinct CDR3 sequences; less than 25% occur once, and the top ten carry roughly 10%. This clonotype was detected a few times. Its antigen is currently unknown. The chain joins TRBV7-8 to TRBJ1-3, with 11 bases aligning to TRBD1. The sample consisted of PBMCs from blood, taken more than 4 days after vaccination. The receptor comes from a man aged 50-60 years who received an inactivated influenza vaccine. The CDR3 region is CASSLIGTGGAVGNTIYF. The DNA for the CDR3 is TGTGCCAGCAGCTTGATCGGGACAGGGGGTGCCGTTGGAAACACCATATATTTT. Drawing the rest from reference TRBV7-8 and TRBJ1-3, the complete variable domain is GAGVSQSPRYKVAKRGQDVALRCDPISGHVSLFWYQQALGQGPEFLTYFQNEAQLDKSGLPSDRFFAERPEGSVSTLKIQRTQQEDSAVYLCASSLIGTGGAVGNTIYFGEGSWLTVV.